A selection of T cell receptor beta chains follows, all from one sample in a study of cytomegalovirus exposure and HLA in healthy donors. The method was immunoSEQ multiplex PCR; TCRdb's version includes in-frame clones alone and lacks a portion of them. The repertoire holds 97,000 or so clones, over 80% seen once, with 2% to 3% in the top ten. Sequencing was done on a sample of PBMCs. The receptors derive from a middle-aged man in good health and CMV-seronegative. The CDR3 runs from the conserved cysteine through the conserved F or W. D genes are given only for firm matches. Clone size is given for some rows only: seen once, a few or many times, or a class if the clone is expanded.

d_gene: TRBD1
v_gene: TRBV30
j_gene: TRBJ1-1
abundance: NA
CDR3aa: CAWSVQGADWNTEAFF
CDR3nt: TGTGCCTGGAGTGTACAGGGGGCAGACTGGAACACTGAAGCTTTCTTT

d_gene: NA
v_gene: TRBV9
j_gene: TRBJ2-7
abundance: NA
CDR3aa: CASSSAAYSYEQYF
CDR3nt: TGTGCCAGCAGCTCCGCGGCTTACTCCTACGAGCAGTACTTC

d_gene: TRBD1
v_gene: TRBV2
j_gene: TRBJ2-1
abundance: NA
CDR3aa: CASGWDSASSYNEQFF
CDR3nt: TGTGCCAGCGGATGGGACAGTGCCAGCTCCTACAATGAGCAGTTCTTC

d_gene: NA
v_gene: TRBV6-5
j_gene: TRBJ1-1
abundance: NA
CDR3aa: CASSSTQGRDTEAFF
CDR3nt: TGTGCCAGCAGTTCCACACAGGGTAGAGACACTGAAGCTTTCTTT

d_gene: TRBD1
v_gene: TRBV5-6
j_gene: TRBJ2-7
abundance: NA
CDR3aa: CASSPRQGVPYEQYF
CDR3nt: TGTGCCAGCAGCCCACGACAGGGGGTCCCCTACGAGCAGTACTTC

d_gene: TRBD1
v_gene: TRBV13
j_gene: TRBJ1-6
abundance: NA
CDR3aa: CASSVRQGLALHF
CDR3nt: TGTGCCAGCAGCGTCCGACAGGGACTGGCCCTCCACTTT

d_gene: NA
v_gene: TRBV10-2
j_gene: TRBJ2-5
abundance: NA
CDR3aa: CASSDSGVGETQYF
CDR3nt: TGCGCCAGCAGTGATTCGGGGGTTGGAGAGACCCAGTACTTC

d_gene: TRBD1
v_gene: TRBV9
j_gene: TRBJ1-4
abundance: few
CDR3aa: CASSDGQGEELFF
CDR3nt: TGTGCCAGCAGCGACGGACAGGGCGAAGAACTGTTTTTT

d_gene: TRBD1
v_gene: TRBV6-6
j_gene: TRBJ2-2
abundance: few
CDR3aa: CASSSGQGHTGELFF
CDR3nt: TGTGCCAGCAGCTCCGGACAGGGTCACACCGGGGAGCTGTTTTTT

d_gene: TRBD2
v_gene: TRBV10-1
j_gene: TRBJ2-1
abundance: NA
CDR3aa: CASSLSGGDDEQFF
CDR3nt: TGCGCCAGCAGCCTTAGCGGGGGGGACGATGAGCAGTTCTTC

d_gene: NA
v_gene: TRBV4-3
j_gene: TRBJ2-5
abundance: once
CDR3aa: CASSLLGGRGDPQYF
CDR3nt: TGCGCCAGCAGCCTCTTGGGGGGGCGGGGAGATCCCCAGTACTTC

d_gene: TRBD2
v_gene: TRBV9
j_gene: TRBJ2-7
abundance: few
CDR3aa: CASSAKLAGENVQYF
CDR3nt: TGTGCCAGCAGCGCCAAACTAGCGGGGGAGAATGTGCAGTACTTC

d_gene: NA
v_gene: TRBV7-6
j_gene: TRBJ2-1
abundance: NA
CDR3aa: CASTPLGGSSYNEQFF
CDR3nt: TGTGCCAGCACCCCACTCGGGGGAAGCTCCTACAATGAGCAGTTCTTC

d_gene: TRBD2
v_gene: TRBV14
j_gene: TRBJ2-1
abundance: NA
CDR3aa: CASSQDPAGGLFF
CDR3nt: TGTGCCAGCAGCCAAGACCCAGCGGGGGGGTTGTTCTTC

d_gene: TRBD2
v_gene: TRBV9
j_gene: TRBJ2-2
abundance: once
CDR3aa: CASSVALLAGQNTGELFF
CDR3nt: TGTGCCAGCAGCGTAGCCCTACTAGCGGGGCAGAACACCGGGGAGCTGTTTTTT

d_gene: TRBD1
v_gene: TRBV7-9
j_gene: TRBJ1-6
abundance: NA
CDR3aa: CASSLGTGNSPLHF
CDR3nt: TGTGCCAGCAGCCTCGGGACAGGCAACTCACCCCTCCACTTT

d_gene: NA
v_gene: TRBV11-3
j_gene: TRBJ2-3
abundance: few
CDR3aa: CASSADGAATDTQYF
CDR3nt: TGTGCCAGCAGCGCGGACGGAGCGGCGACAGATACGCAGTATTTT

d_gene: TRBD1
v_gene: TRBV9
j_gene: TRBJ2-7
abundance: NA
CDR3aa: CASSLRTGAVNEQYF
CDR3nt: TGTGCCAGCAGCCTGAGGACAGGGGCTGTCAACGAGCAGTACTTC

d_gene: TRBD1
v_gene: TRBV6-6
j_gene: TRBJ1-2
abundance: NA
CDR3aa: CASSYRGLNYGYTF
CDR3nt: TGTGCCAGCAGTTACAGGGGGCTGAACTATGGCTACACCTTC

d_gene: NA
v_gene: TRBV7-9
j_gene: TRBJ1-2
abundance: NA
CDR3aa: CASSLEGYGYTF
CDR3nt: TGTGCCAGCAGCCTTGAGGGTTATGGCTACACCTTC

d_gene: TRBD2
v_gene: TRBV4-1
j_gene: TRBJ2-3
abundance: NA
CDR3aa: CASSQDWETSVRRDTQYF
CDR3nt: TGCGCCAGCAGCCAAGATTGGGAGACTAGCGTAAGGCGTGACACGCAGTATTTT

d_gene: TRBD1
v_gene: TRBV11-2
j_gene: TRBJ2-7
abundance: NA
CDR3aa: CASSPRQGNHEQYF
CDR3nt: TGTGCCAGCAGCCCTAGACAGGGTAACCACGAGCAGTACTTC

d_gene: NA
v_gene: TRBV6-5
j_gene: TRBJ2-5
abundance: NA
CDR3aa: CASSFGGAQYF
CDR3nt: TGTGCCAGCAGTTTTGGAGGGGCCCAGTACTTC

d_gene: TRBD2
v_gene: TRBV4-2
j_gene: TRBJ2-1
abundance: few
CDR3aa: CASSRTSGGAYNEQFF
CDR3nt: TGTGCCAGCAGCCGAACTAGCGGGGGGGCCTACAATGAGCAGTTCTTC

d_gene: NA
v_gene: TRBV30
j_gene: TRBJ1-5
abundance: NA
CDR3aa: CAWSVRQAYNQPQHF
CDR3nt: TGTGCCTGGAGTGTAAGGCAGGCCTACAATCAGCCCCAGCATTTT

d_gene: NA
v_gene: TRBV7-2
j_gene: TRBJ2-3
abundance: NA
CDR3aa: CASSLIGGPNTDTQYF
CDR3nt: TGTGCCAGCAGCCTAATCGGGGGGCCCAACACAGATACGCAGTATTTT

d_gene: NA
v_gene: TRBV5-4
j_gene: TRBJ2-1
abundance: once
CDR3aa: CASSLPGHRGNEQFF
CDR3nt: TGTGCCAGCAGCTTACCGGGACATAGGGGGAATGAGCAGTTCTTC

d_gene: TRBD2
v_gene: TRBV29-1
j_gene: TRBJ2-2
abundance: few
CDR3aa: CSVSGEGAGELFF
CDR3nt: TGCAGCGTAAGCGGGGAAGGAGCCGGGGAGCTGTTTTTT

d_gene: NA
v_gene: TRBV16
j_gene: TRBJ1-2
abundance: NA
CDR3aa: CASSQSATGHNYGYTF
CDR3nt: TGTGCCAGCAGCCAATCCGCGACAGGACATAACTATGGCTACACCTTC

d_gene: TRBD1
v_gene: TRBV6-4
j_gene: TRBJ2-3
abundance: NA
CDR3aa: CASSDGQGADTQYF
CDR3nt: TGTGCCAGCAGTGACGGACAGGGGGCAGATACGCAGTATTTT

d_gene: NA
v_gene: TRBV5-1
j_gene: TRBJ2-5
abundance: NA
CDR3aa: CASSLAGRRQETQYF
CDR3nt: TGCGCCAGCAGCTTGGCTGGTAGGCGGCAAGAGACCCAGTACTTC

d_gene: TRBD2
v_gene: TRBV5-4
j_gene: TRBJ2-5
abundance: few
CDR3aa: CASSLLAEETQYF
CDR3nt: TGTGCCAGCAGCTTACTAGCGGAAGAGACCCAGTACTTC

d_gene: NA
v_gene: TRBV29-1
j_gene: TRBJ1-1
abundance: NA
CDR3aa: CSVGGQLNTEAFF
CDR3nt: TGCAGCGTCGGAGGTCAGCTGAACACTGAAGCTTTCTTT

d_gene: TRBD1
v_gene: TRBV5-1
j_gene: TRBJ1-3
abundance: few
CDR3aa: CASSATGGGGNTIYF
CDR3nt: TGCGCCAGCAGCGCGACAGGGGGCGGAGGAAACACCATATATTTT

d_gene: TRBD1
v_gene: TRBV18
j_gene: TRBJ1-2
abundance: once
CDR3aa: CASSPGLGTDAF
CDR3nt: TGTGCCAGCTCACCAGGGTTGGGGACAGACGCCTTC

d_gene: TRBD1
v_gene: TRBV19
j_gene: TRBJ1-1
abundance: few
CDR3aa: CASSMWRDSENTEAFF
CDR3nt: TGTGCCAGTAGTATGTGGAGGGACAGTGAGAACACTGAAGCTTTCTTT

d_gene: TRBD2
v_gene: TRBV5-4
j_gene: TRBJ2-7
abundance: few
CDR3aa: CASSAELGTSYEQYF
CDR3nt: TGTGCCAGCAGCGCCGAACTCGGGACTAGCTACGAGCAGTACTTC